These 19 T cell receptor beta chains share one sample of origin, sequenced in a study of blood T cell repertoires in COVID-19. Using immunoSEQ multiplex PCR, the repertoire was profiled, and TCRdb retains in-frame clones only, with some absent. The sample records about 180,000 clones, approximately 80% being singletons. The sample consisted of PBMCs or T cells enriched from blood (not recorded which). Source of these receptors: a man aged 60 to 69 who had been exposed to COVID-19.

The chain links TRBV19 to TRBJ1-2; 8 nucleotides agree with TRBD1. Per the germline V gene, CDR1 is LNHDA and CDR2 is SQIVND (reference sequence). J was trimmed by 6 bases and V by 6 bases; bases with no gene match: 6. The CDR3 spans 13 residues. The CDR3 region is CASRDRGVDGYTF. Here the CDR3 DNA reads TGTGCCAGTAGAGACAGGGGAGTGGATGGCTACACCTTC.

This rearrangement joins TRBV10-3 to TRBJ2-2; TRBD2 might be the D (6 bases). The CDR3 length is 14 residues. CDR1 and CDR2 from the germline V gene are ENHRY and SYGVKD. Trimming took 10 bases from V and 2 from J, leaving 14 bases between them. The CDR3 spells CATTGAGNTGELFF. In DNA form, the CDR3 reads TGTGCCACCACCGGTGCGGGAAACACCGGGGAGCTGTTTTTT.

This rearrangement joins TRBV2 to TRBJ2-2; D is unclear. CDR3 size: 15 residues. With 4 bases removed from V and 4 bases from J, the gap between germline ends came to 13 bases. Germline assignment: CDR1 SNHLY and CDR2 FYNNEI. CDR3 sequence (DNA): TGTGCCAGCAGTGGTAATTGGCTTGGCACCGGGGAGCTGTTTTTT. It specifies CASSGNWLGTGELFF.

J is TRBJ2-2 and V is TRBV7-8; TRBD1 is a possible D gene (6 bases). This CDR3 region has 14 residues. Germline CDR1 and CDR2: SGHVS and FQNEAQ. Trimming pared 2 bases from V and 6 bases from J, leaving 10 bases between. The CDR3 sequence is CASSLMRGSGELFF. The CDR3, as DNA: TGTGCCAGCAGCTTAATGAGGGGGTCCGGGGAGCTGTTTTTT.

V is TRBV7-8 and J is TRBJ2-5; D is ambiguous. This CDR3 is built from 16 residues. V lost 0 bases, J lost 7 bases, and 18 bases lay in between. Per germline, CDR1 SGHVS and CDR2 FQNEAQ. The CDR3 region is CASSLAGSPWFGTQYF. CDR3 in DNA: TGTGCCAGCAGCTTAGCGGGCTCGCCATGGTTTGGGACCCAGTACTTC.

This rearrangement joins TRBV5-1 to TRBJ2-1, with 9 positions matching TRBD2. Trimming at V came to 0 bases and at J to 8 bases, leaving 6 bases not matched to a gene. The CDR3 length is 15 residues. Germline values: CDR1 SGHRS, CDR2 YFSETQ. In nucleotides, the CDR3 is TGCGCCAGCAGCTTGGTATGGCGGGAGGGCGATGAGCAGTTCTTC. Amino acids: CASSLVWREGDEQFF.

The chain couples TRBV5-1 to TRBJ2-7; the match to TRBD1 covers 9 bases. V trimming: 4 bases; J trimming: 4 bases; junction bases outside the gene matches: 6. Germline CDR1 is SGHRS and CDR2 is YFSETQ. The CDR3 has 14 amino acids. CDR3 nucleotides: TGCGCCAGCAGCCGTTCGACAGGGGGGTACGAGCAGTACTTC. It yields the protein CASSRSTGGYEQYF.

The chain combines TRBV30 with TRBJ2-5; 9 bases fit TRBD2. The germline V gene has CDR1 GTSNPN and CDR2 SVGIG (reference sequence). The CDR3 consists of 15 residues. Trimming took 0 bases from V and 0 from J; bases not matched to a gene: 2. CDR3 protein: CAWSVAGGNQETQYF. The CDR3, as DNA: TGTGCCTGGAGTGTAGCGGGAGGAAACCAAGAGACCCAGTACTTC.

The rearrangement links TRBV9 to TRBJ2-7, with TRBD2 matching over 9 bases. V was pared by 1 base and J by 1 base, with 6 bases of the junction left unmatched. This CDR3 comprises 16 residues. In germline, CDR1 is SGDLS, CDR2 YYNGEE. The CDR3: CASSVYQREESYEQYF. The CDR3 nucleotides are TGTGCCAGCAGCGTATATCAGCGGGAGGAATCCTACGAGCAGTACTTC.

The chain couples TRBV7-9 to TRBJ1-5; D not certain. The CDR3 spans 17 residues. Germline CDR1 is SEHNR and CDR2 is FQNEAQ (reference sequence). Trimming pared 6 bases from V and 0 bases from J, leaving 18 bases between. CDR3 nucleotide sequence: TGTGCCAGCAGTCACCACCAGGCATCTCCTAGCAATCAGCCCCAGCATTTT. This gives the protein CASSHHQASPSNQPQHF.

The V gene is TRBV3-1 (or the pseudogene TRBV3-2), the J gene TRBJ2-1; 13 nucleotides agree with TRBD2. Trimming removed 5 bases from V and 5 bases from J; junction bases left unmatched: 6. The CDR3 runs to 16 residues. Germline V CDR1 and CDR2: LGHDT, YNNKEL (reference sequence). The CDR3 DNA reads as TGTGCCAGCAGCTCGGGACTAGCGGGACTAAACAATGAGCAGTTCTTC. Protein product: CASSSGLAGLNNEQFF.

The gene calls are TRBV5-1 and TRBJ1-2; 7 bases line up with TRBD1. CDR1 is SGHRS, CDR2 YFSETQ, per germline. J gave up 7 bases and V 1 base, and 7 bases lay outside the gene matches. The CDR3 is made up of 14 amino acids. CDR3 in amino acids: CASSLTGTVSGYTF. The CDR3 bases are TGCGCCAGCAGCTTGACCGGGACAGTCTCTGGCTACACCTTC.

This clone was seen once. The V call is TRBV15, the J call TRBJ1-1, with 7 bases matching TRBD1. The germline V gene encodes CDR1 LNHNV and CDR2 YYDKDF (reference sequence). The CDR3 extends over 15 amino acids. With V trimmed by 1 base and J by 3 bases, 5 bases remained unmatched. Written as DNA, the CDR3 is TGTGCCACCAGCAGAGCCTTTACAGGGGACACTGAAGCTTTCTTT. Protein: CATSRAFTGDTEAFF.

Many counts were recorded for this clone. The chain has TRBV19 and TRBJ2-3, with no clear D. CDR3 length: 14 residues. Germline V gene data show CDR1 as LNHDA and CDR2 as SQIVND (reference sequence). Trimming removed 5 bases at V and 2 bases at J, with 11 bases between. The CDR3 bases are TGTGCCAGTAGTGTGGCTGGGCACACAGATACGCAGTATTTT. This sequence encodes CASSVAGHTDTQYF.

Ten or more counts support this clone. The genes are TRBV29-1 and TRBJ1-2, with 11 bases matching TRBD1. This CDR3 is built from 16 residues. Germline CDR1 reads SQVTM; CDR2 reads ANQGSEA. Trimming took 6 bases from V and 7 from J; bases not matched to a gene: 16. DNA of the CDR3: TGCAGCGTCGTTGGGGGCCCGGGACAGGGGGAACCTGGCTACACCTTC. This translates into CSVVGGPGQGEPGYTF.

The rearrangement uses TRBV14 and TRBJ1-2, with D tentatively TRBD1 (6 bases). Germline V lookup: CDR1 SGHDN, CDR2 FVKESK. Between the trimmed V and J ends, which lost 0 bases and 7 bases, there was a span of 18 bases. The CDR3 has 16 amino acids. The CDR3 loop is CASSQDRTGQHRGYTF. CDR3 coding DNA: TGTGCCAGCAGCCAAGATCGTACAGGGCAGCATCGTGGCTACACCTTC.

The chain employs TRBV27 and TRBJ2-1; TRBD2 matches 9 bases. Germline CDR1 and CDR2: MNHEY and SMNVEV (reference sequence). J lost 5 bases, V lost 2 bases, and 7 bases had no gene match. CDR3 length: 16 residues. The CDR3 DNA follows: TGTGCCAGCAGTTTACCCGGACTAGCGACAGACAATGAGCAGTTCTTC. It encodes CASSLPGLATDNEQFF.

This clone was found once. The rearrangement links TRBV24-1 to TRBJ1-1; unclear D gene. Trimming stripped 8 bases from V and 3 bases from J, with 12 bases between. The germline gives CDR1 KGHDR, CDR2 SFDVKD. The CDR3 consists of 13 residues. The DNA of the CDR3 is TGTGCCACCATCTTCGGGAGGGACACTGAAGCTTTCTTT. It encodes CATIFGRDTEAFF.

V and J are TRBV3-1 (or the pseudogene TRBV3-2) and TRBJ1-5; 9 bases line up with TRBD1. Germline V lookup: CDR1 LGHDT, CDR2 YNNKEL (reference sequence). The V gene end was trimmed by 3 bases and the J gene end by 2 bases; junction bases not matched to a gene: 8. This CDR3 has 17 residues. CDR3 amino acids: CASSQGTGFRGNQPQHF. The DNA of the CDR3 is TGTGCCAGCAGCCAGGGGACAGGGTTTAGAGGCAATCAGCCCCAGCATTTT.